Each of the 10 T cell receptor beta chains below was sequenced from the same sample in a study of blood T cell repertoires in COVID-19 (TCRdb year 2020). Libraries were built with the immunoSEQ multiplex PCR assay. Held by TCRdb, this immuneACCESS table contains in-frame sequences only and omits some clones. Under half of the omission traces to an unresolved V gene where checked; the cause of the rest is unknown. A total of roughly 99,000 clones appear in this sample, 88% of them only once. 6.8% of the sample comes from the top ten. Sequencing used peripheral blood. These receptors came from a man aged 50-60 years with active or convalescent COVID-19.

V and J are TRBV11-2 and TRBJ2-7; D ambiguous. V shed 1 base and J shed 6 bases, with 16 bases lying between them. The germline V gene encodes CDR1 SGHAT and CDR2 FQNNGV. This CDR3 has 15 amino acids. CDR3 nucleotides: TGTGCCAGCAGCTTAGTTGGTCACTGGGCTGGCGAGCAGTACTTC. This gives the protein CASSLVGHWAGEQYF.

This chain joins TRBV4-3 and TRBJ2-5; maybe TRBD2 (6 bases). Germline V gene lookup returns CDR1 LGHNA and CDR2 YSLEER. The CDR3 sequence is 14 residues long. The V end was cut by 2 bases, the J end by 4 bases, with 11 bases between. CDR3: CASSQQGGVETQYF. For the CDR3, the DNA is TGCGCCAGCAGCCAACAGGGAGGTGTAGAGACCCAGTACTTC.

This clone was recorded a few times. The V call is TRBV5-1, the J call TRBJ2-1; weak D call: TRBD1 (5 bases). The V and J ends lost 5 bases and 4 bases respectively, with 16 bases between them. CDR1 SGHRS and CDR2 YFSETQ come from the germline V gene. This CDR3 is 15 amino acids long. The CDR3, as DNA: TGCGCCAGCAGTCCGAGACAGCAACTTTACAATGAGCAGTTCTTC. The encoded protein is CASSPRQQLYNEQFF.

The V and J genes are TRBV18 and TRBJ1-2; tentative D call: TRBD1 (6 bases). The CDR3 runs to 13 residues. The V gene's germline CDR1 is KGHSH and CDR2 LQKENI. V gave up 3 bases and J gave up 8 bases, with 13 bases separating them. The CDR3: CASSPRGNDGYTF. In DNA form, the CDR3 reads TGTGCCAGCTCACCGAGGGGGAATGACGGCTACACCTTC.

This sequence joins TRBV18 and TRBJ2-5; D is unresolved. The CDR3 contains 14 residues. Trimming stripped 0 bases from V and 3 bases from J, with 8 bases between. Germline V gives CDR1 KGHSH, CDR2 LQKENI. This chain's CDR3 is CASSPPKPKETQYF. The CDR3 bases are TGTGCCAGCTCACCACCGAAGCCCAAAGAGACCCAGTACTTC.

The rearrangement uses TRBV6-1 and TRBJ2-3; TRBD2 agrees at 10 bases. Germline V gene data show CDR1 as MNHNS and CDR2 as SASEGT. The CDR3 covers 15 residues. The J segment lost 4 bases and the V segment lost 2 bases, leaving 3 bases of the junction unmatched. CDR3 bases: TGTGCCAGCAGTGAACTAGCGGGAGTAGCAGATACGCAGTATTTT. It is translated as CASSELAGVADTQYF.

The chain carries TRBV28 and TRBJ1-5; D may be TRBD1 (5 bases). V lost 8 bases, J lost 0 bases, and 11 bases lay in between. Germline V gives CDR1 MDHEN, CDR2 SYDVKM. The CDR3 has 14 residues. For the CDR3, the DNA is TGTGCCAGCCACCCGGACACTAGCAATCAGCCCCAGCATTTT. Translated: CASHPDTSNQPQHF.

V is TRBV18 and J is TRBJ2-5, with TRBD2 identical over 11 bases. This CDR3 contains 18 residues. Germline V lookup: CDR1 KGHSH, CDR2 LQKENI. The V gene end was trimmed by 6 bases and the J gene end by 2 bases; junction bases not matched to a gene: 14. CDR3 nucleotide sequence: TGTGCCAGCTCCCGAACGACCCCGGGACTAGCGGTACAAGAGACCCAGTACTTC. Protein sequence: CASSRTTPGLAVQETQYF.

In this sample, this clone turned up once. The chain links TRBV28 to TRBJ2-7; 9 nucleotides agree with TRBD1. The CDR3 runs to 12 residues. Germline CDR1 is MDHEN and CDR2 is SYDVKM. Trimming at V came to 6 bases and at J to 4 bases, leaving 1 base not matched to a gene. In DNA form, the CDR3 reads TGTGCCAGCAGAGGACAGGGGTACGAGCAGTACTTC. This translates into CASRGQGYEQYF.

This chain joins TRBV6-5 and TRBJ2-1; 9 positions match TRBD2. CDR1 MNHEY and CDR2 SVGAGI come from the germline V gene. The CDR3 contains 16 residues. The V segment lost 2 bases and the J segment 6 bases; nucleotides outside the gene matches: 8. CDR3 in amino acids: CASSYAVLAGSNEQFF. Here the CDR3 DNA reads TGTGCCAGCAGTTACGCGGTACTAGCGGGCAGCAATGAGCAGTTCTTC.